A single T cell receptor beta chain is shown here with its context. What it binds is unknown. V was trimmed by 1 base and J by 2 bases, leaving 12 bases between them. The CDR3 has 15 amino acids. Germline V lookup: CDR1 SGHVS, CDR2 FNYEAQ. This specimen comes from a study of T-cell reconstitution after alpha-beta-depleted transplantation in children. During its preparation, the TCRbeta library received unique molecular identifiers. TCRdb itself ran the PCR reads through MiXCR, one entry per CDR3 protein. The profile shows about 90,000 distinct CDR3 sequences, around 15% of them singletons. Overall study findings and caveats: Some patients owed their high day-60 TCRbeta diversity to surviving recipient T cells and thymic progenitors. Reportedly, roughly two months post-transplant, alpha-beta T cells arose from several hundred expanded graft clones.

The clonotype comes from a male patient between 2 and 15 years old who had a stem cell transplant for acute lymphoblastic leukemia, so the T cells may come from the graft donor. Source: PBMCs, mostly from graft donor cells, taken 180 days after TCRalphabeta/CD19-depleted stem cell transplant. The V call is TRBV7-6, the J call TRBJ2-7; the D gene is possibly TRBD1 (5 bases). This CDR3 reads CASSLGDSYTYEQYF. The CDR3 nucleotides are TGTGCCAGCAGCTTAGGAGACAGCTATACCTACGAGCAGTACTTC. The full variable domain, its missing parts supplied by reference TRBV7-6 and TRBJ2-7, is GAGVSQSPRYKVTKRGQDVALRCDPISGHVSLYWYRQALGQGPEFLTYFNYEAQQDKSGLPNDRFSAERPEGSISTLTIQRTEQRDSAMYRCASSLGDSYTYEQYFGPGTRLTVT.